This entry is about one TCR beta chain. Antigen specificity is unknown. The CDR3 sequence is 14 residues long. CDR1 and CDR2 from the germline V gene are MGHRA and YSYEKL. V shed 4 bases, J shed 7 bases, and the junction held 7 bases outside the gene matches. The source of the sample is a study of cytomegalovirus exposure and HLA in healthy donors. Study-wide findings and caveats: A classifier reportedly called cytomegalovirus status with high sensitivity and specificity. 150 to 200 TCR beta chains were listed as cytomegalovirus-associated.

Sequencing used immunoSEQ multiplex PCR; TCRdb keeps in-frame clones, though not all of them. The table records roughly 100,000 clones, approximately 94% of them present only once. The clonotype originates from a woman in her late teens or twenties in good health and CMV-seronegative. Sequences were obtained from PBMCs. The chain employs TRBV4-1 and TRBJ1-1, with 9 bases identical to TRBD1. CDR3 nucleotide sequence: TGCGCCAGCAGCCTGGGACAGGGAAGCTATGAAGCTTTCTTT. Protein product: CASSLGQGSYEAFF.